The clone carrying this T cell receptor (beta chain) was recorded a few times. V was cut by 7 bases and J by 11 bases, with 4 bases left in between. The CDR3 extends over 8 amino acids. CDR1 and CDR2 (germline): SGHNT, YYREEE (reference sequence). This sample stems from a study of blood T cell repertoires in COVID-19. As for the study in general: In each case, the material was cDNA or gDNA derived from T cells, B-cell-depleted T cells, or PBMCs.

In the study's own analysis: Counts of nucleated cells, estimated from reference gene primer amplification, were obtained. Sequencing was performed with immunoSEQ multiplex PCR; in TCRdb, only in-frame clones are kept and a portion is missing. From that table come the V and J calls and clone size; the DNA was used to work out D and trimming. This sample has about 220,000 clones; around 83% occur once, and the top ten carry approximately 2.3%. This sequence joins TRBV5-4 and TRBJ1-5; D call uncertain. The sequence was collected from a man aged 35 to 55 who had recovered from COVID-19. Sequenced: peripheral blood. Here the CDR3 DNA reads TGTGCCAGCCAGGCCCAGCATTTT. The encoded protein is CASQAQHF.